A selection of T cell receptor beta chains follows, all from one sample in a study of cytomegalovirus exposure and HLA in healthy donors. Using immunoSEQ multiplex PCR, the repertoire was profiled, and TCRdb retains in-frame clones only, with some absent. The data show some 95,000 clones, over 70% seen once. Specimen: PBMCs. Receptors originate from a man between 50 and 59 years old in good health and CMV-seropositive. Both conserved end residues are part of each CDR3. Fields, in order: J gene, CDR3 length, clone size, V gene, CDR3 protein. A clone size is listed for some rows: how often the clone was seen (once, few, many), or a class if it is expanded.

TRBJ2-7 14 NA TRBV5-6 CASSLGQASYEQYF
TRBJ2-2 15 NA TRBV7-9 CASSSPRANTGELFF
TRBJ2-5 15 few TRBV27 CASSLEGMVGETQYF
TRBJ2-7 13 NA TRBV11-3 CASSLTGFDEQYF
TRBJ1-1 14 NA TRBV9 CASSMTGGLTEAFF
TRBJ2-1 13 NA TRBV7-6 CASSLGQGDEQFF
TRBJ1-1 17 once TRBV7-9 CASSLAGTGALNTEAFF
TRBJ1-2 14 NA TRBV4-1 CASSQDATAGSYTF
TRBJ2-5 12 NA TRBV14 CANSPGGETQYF
TRBJ2-1 14 NA TRBV7-2 CASSYGTSGNEQFF
TRBJ2-5 15 NA TRBV7-6 CASSSLPDSQETQYF
TRBJ1-2 14 NA TRBV14 CASSPRTAAYGYTF
TRBJ2-2 16 NA TRBV7-6 CASSLGQGLGTGELFF
TRBJ1-5 15 NA TRBV19 CASSIDVGRTSAQHF
TRBJ1-6 15 NA TRBV9 CASSDVGGNNSPLHF
TRBJ2-3 13 once TRBV6-5 CASSPLSTDTQYF
TRBJ1-1 14 NA TRBV7-9 CASSAGVLNTEAFF
TRBJ2-6 17 NA TRBV5-4 CASSLLKMSSGANVLTF
TRBJ1-6 17 NA TRBV4-1 CASSSGPGSSYNSPLHF
TRBJ1-1 17 NA TRBV14 CASSPIGTGRMNTEAFF
TRBJ2-1 15 once TRBV11-1 CASSLVPGTANEQFF
TRBJ2-1 15 NA TRBV7-2 CASSLVSGGANEQFF
TRBJ2-2 14 few TRBV10-3 CAITDGTGAWELFF
TRBJ1-5 14 NA TRBV10-3 CAISEQGRDQPQHF
TRBJ2-1 13 NA TRBV6-1 CATEQGGYNEQFF
NA 14 few TRBV5-1 CASNSGQNSYEQYF
TRBJ2-2 12 once TRBV5-1 CASSSTGGGLFF
TRBJ2-4 16 NA TRBV7-3 CASSKLAGGRGNIQYF
TRBJ2-6 15 NA TRBV28 CASSDTGSGANVLTF
TRBJ1-4 16 NA TRBV12-5 CAGGAPPHRVGEKLFF
TRBJ2-1 15 NA TRBV6-4 CASSHGTVSYNEQFF
TRBJ1-2 13 few TRBV27 CASKSGANYGYTF
TRBJ1-1 14 NA TRBV5-1 CASSRAGANTEAFF
TRBJ1-5 17 NA TRBV4-2 CASSQDQVGQGYQPQHF
TRBJ2-5 13 NA TRBV7-9 CASRAAGAETQYF
TRBJ1-3 12 NA TRBV7-9 CASSGSENTIYF
TRBJ1-6 14 NA TRBV11-1 CASSFRGPGSPLHF
TRBJ2-2 15 NA TRBV10-3 CAATGGQGSTGELFF
TRBJ1-2 16 NA TRBV19 CASSIDFPTDSYGYTF
TRBJ1-1 12 NA TRBV29-1 CSVKYSNTEAFF
TRBJ1-1 14 NA TRBV15 CATSWGGGGTEAFF
TRBJ1-6 15 NA TRBV19 CASSIGWQVDSPLNF
TRBJ2-3 14 NA TRBV4-1 CASSQSVGTDTQYF
TRBJ1-1 17 NA TRBV12-5 CASGLVPNRVVGTEAFF
TRBJ2-1 14 NA TRBV9 CASSVELGVNEQFF
TRBJ1-4 17 NA TRBV4-2 CASSQARTGGGSEKLFF
TRBJ2-2 16 once TRBV7-6 CASSLAGGLHTGELFF
TRBJ1-2 12 NA TRBV27 CATSAGNYGYPF
TRBJ1-6 12 NA TRBV7-9 CASSLSGSPLHF
TRBJ2-7 15 NA TRBV5-4 CASSLGGGSSYEQYF
TRBJ1-4 14 NA TRBV30 CAWSSTANNEKLFF
TRBJ1-5 15 NA TRBV15 CATSSRDSSNQPQHF
TRBJ2-7 15 NA TRBV21-1 CASSKSPGEGYEQYF